This T cell receptor beta chain comes out of a study of beta chain features in type 1 diabetes (dated by TCRdb to between 2018 and 2020). Describing the broader study: No differences in mean age, gender distribution, total cell number or subset yield were found between patients and healthy donors. Across all samples, around 99 million sorted cells were examined, and cell number per subset correlated strongly with RNA yield. The study compared TCRB repertoires of sorted circulating CD4+ T cell subsets between recently diagnosed type 1 diabetes patients and matched healthy donors. Regulatory and stem cell-like memory subsets were obtained from only 8 patients and about 8 healthy donors, while naive and central memory subsets were obtained from all 30 or so donors. General study outcomes and caveats: In all four CD4+ subsets, TCRB CDR3 length was moderately but significantly shorter in type 1 diabetes patients. Naive, central memory and regulatory TCRB repertoires appeared to be more alike among patients than among healthy donors. PCR might favor shorter templates, but patient and control samples were amplified and corrected together, so any skew would affect both groups equally. At VDJ recombination sites, patients with type 1 diabetes made fewer insertions and deleted more nucleotides, a pattern implying thymic rearrangement abnormalities. Because cDNA rather than genomic DNA was sequenced, highly expressing activated cells could have been over-represented, although no difference in activation and CD3 levels was found between groups. Because small numbers of individuals were included in the HLA sub-analyses, any influence of HLA type on TCRB rearrangement was left unresolved.

The entire isolated RNA was reverse transcribed using the High Capacity cDNA Reverse Transcription Kit, and thus expressed TCRB transcripts were sequenced. Stem cell-like memory T cell samples underwent survey-depth immunoSEQ sequencing, averaging about 1 million total reads per sample. Sorted cells were lysed in RLT buffer and RNA was extracted with DNase-treated RNeasy Micro or Mini kits, depending on cell number. Each cell subset was processed separately to prevent cross-contamination, with patient and healthy donor samples processed together. Using the immunoSEQ multiplex PCR, TCRB sequences were amplified from cDNA into 87-bp fragments spanning the CDR3 region. Amplicons were sequenced on the Illumina HiSeq platform. Regarding the original processing steps: PCR bias was corrected computationally using synthetic template baselines, and reads within Hamming distance 2 were collapsed, with unmergeable singletons discarded. Reads were aligned against IMGT to assign V, D and J genes, CDR3 length and insertions or deletions at six rearrangement sites. Within each subset, clonotype counts were normalized to sorted cell number, after which true diversity and Gini coefficients were computed with the tcR R package. The overlap coefficient, calculated on TCRB nucleotide sequences, was used to quantify repertoire sharing. TCRdb provides this immuneACCESS table in a form limited to in-frame rearrangements. Some clones are lacking; in checked studies, under half of them reflect an unresolved V gene, and why the rest are absent is not known. That table is the source of V, J and clone size, and D and trimming were worked out from the DNA. Across this sample there are roughly 120,000 clones, with 30% to 50% seen only once. The ten largest clonotypes hold approximately 0.065% of the sample.

V loses 5 bases of germline sequence and J loses 1 base, and the interval between the two ends is 11 bases. Including the terminal cysteine and phenylalanine, the CDR3 comprises 14 residues. Left in the record is the CDR3 DNA by itself, 42 bases read in frame from the first base. CDR1 and CDR2, per the germline V gene (reference sequence), are LNHDA and SQIVND. About this clone: Its recognized antigen is unknown. No quality values exist for individual bases; no much larger clone is one base distant.

Each donor gave one peripheral blood draw, averaging roughly 100 mL, which was collected into heparinised tubes. Using a panel that included CD45RO, CCR7, CD25, CD127, CD95 and CD27, naive, central memory, regulatory and stem cell-like memory CD4+ T cells were sorted on a BD FACSAria II. Purity was above 98% for every sorted population. Right away, PBMCs were isolated by Lymphoprep density gradient centrifugation and were stained directly, with no culture step. So that batch effects would be minimized, each experiment stained and sorted samples in pairs, pairing one healthy donor with one patient. The sample comprised stem cell memory CD4+ T cells from blood. The cell subset or site label on this specimen signifies: stem cell-like memory CD4+ T cells. This clonotype was sampled from a woman between 18 and 29 years old in good health. The sequence links TRBV19 to TRBJ1-2; a tentative D match to TRBD1 spans 6 bases. The CDR3 is CASSSIQGNYGYTF. The nucleotide sequence is given as TGTGCCAGTAGTTCCATACAGGGTAACTATGGCTACACCTTC.